Reported below is one T cell receptor (beta chain). Its antigen is as yet unknown. Produced via immunoSEQ multiplex PCR; TCRdb's table is partial and in-frame only. The sample has roughly 16,000 clones, roughly three quarters seen once. The CDR3 length is 15 residues. V was clipped by 6 bases and J by 7 bases, with 20 bases between them. Germline V gene sequence: CDR1 SGHRS, CDR2 YFSETQ. This record comes from a study of tumor-infiltrating lymphocytes in localized non-small cell lung cancer. Study-wide points: Available tissue quantity limited TCR sequencing to a patient subset. Recurrence-free survival showed no association with tumor T-cell fraction. Each assay used a separate piece of the same tissue. Immunotypes IM1 and IM2 had similar TCR-derived T-cell fractions.

The rearrangement uses TRBV5-1 and TRBJ2-1; possibly TRBD2 for D (6 bases). The sequence came from a human donor with non-small cell lung cancer. The sample taken for sequencing was lung tumor tissue. The CDR3 region is CASTVTSVGLNEQFF. The CDR3 coding sequence is TGCGCCAGCACCGTGACTAGTGTAGGGTTGAATGAGCAGTTCTTC.